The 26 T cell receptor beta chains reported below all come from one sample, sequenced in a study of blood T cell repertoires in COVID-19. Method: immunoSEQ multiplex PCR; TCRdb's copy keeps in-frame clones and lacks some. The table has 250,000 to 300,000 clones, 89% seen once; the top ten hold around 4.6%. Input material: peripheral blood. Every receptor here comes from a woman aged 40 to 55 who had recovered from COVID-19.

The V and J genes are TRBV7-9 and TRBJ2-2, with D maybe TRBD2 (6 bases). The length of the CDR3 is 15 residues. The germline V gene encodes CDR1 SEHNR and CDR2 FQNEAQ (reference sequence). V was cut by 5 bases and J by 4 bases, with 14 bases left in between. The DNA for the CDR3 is TGTGCCAGCAGCCCGGACTGGAGGGGCACCGGGGAGCTGTTTTTT. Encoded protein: CASSPDWRGTGELFF.

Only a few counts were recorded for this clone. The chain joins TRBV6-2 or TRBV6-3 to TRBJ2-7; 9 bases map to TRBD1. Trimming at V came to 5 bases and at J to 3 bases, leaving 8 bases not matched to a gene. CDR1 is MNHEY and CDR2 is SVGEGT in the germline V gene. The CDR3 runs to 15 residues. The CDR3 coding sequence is TGTGCCAGCAGTGATCCGGGACAGGGATACTACGAGCAGTACGTC. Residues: CASSDPGQGYYEQYV.

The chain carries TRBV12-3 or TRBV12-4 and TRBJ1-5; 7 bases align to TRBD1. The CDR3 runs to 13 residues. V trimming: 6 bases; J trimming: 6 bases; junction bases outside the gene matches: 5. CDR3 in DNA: TGTGCCAGCAGCAAGACAGGGACTCAGCCCCAGCATTTT. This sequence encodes CASSKTGTQPQHF.

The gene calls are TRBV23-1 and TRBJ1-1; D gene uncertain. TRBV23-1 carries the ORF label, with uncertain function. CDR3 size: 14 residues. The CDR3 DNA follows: TGCGCAGACCATTACGGTGGGCCGGGAACTGAAGCTTTCTTT. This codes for CADHYGGPGTEAFF.

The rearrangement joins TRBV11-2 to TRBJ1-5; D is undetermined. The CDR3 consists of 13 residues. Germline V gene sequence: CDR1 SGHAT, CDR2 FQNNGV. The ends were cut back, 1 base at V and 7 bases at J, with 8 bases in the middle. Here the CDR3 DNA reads TGTGCCAGCAGCTTAGTCCAGGCCCAGCCCCAGCATTTT. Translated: CASSLVQAQPQHF.

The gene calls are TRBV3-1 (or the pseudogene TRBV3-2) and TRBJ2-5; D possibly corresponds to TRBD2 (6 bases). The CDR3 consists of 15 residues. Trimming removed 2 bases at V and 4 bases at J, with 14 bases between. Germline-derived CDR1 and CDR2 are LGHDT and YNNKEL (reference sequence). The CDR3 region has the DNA TGTGCCAGCAGCCAATGGGGTACAGCGGGAGAGACCCAGTACTTC. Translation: CASSQWGTAGETQYF.

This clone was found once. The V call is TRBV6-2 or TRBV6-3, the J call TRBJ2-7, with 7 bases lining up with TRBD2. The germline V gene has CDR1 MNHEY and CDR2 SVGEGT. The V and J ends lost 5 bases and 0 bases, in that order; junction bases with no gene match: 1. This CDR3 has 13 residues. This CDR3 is CASSRTSSYEQYV. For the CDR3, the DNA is TGTGCCAGCAGTCGGACTAGCTCCTACGAGCAGTACGTC.

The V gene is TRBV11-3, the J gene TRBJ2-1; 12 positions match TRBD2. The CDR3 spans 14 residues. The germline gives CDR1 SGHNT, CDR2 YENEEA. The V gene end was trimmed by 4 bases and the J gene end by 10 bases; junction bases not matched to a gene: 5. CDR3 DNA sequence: TGTGCCAGCAGCTCTAGCGGGAGGGCCAGGGAGCAGTTCTTC. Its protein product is CASSSSGRAREQFF.

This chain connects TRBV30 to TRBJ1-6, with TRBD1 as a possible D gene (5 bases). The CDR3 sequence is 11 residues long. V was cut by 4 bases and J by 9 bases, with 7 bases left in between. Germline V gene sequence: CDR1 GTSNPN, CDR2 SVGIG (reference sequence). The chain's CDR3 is CAWTTGSPLHF. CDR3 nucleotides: TGTGCCTGGACCACAGGTTCACCCCTCCACTTT.

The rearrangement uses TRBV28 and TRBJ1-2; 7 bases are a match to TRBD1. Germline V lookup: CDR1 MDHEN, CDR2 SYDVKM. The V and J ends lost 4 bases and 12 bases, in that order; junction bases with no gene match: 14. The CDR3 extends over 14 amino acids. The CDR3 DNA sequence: TGTGCCAGCAGTTCCACTCAGAAAGGGGGCGTAAACACCTTC. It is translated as CASSSTQKGGVNTF.

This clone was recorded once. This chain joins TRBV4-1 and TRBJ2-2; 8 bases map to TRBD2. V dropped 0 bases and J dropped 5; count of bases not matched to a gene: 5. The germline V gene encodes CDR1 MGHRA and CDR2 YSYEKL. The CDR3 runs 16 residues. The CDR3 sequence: CASSQEVAGGTGELFF. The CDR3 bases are TGCGCCAGCAGCCAAGAGGTGGCGGGGGGAACCGGGGAGCTGTTTTTT.

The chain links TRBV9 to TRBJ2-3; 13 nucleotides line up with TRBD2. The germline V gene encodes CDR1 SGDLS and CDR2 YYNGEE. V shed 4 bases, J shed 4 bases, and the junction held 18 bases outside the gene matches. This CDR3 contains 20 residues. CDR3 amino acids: CASSTREGLAGYRGADTQYF. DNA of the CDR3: TGTGCCAGCAGCACCCGGGAGGGACTAGCGGGGTATCGTGGCGCAGATACGCAGTATTTT.

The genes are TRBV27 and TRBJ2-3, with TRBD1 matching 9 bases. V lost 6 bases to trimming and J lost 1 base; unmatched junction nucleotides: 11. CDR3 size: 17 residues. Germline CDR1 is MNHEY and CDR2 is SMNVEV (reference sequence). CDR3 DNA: TGTGCCAGCAGCCTACAGGGGGCGGGTTACGGCACAGATACGCAGTATTTT. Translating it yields CASSLQGAGYGTDTQYF.

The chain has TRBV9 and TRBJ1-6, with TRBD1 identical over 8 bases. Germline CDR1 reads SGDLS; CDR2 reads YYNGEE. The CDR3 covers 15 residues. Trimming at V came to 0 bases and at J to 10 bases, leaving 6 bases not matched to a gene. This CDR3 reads CASSVGGTGGSPLHF. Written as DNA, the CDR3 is TGTGCCAGCAGCGTAGGAGGAACAGGGGGGTCACCCCTCCACTTT.

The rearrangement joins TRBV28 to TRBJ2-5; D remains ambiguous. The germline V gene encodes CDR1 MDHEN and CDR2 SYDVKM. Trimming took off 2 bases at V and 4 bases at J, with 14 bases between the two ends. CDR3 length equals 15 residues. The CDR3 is CASSLSTGLGETQYF. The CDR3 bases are TGTGCCAGCAGTTTAAGTACGGGTCTTGGAGAGACCCAGTACTTC.

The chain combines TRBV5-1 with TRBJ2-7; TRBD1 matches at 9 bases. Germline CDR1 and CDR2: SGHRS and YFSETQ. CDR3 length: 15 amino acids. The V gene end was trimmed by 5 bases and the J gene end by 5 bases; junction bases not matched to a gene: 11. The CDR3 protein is CASSRTGTGINEQYF. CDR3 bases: TGCGCCAGCAGTCGTACCGGGACAGGGATCAACGAGCAGTACTTC.

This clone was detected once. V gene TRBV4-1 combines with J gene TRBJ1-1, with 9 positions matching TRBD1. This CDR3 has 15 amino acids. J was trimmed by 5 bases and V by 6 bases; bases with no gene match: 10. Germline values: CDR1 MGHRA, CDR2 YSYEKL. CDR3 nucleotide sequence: TGCGCCAGCAGACTTCCGGGACAGGGAAGGACTGAAGCTTTCTTT. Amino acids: CASRLPGQGRTEAFF.

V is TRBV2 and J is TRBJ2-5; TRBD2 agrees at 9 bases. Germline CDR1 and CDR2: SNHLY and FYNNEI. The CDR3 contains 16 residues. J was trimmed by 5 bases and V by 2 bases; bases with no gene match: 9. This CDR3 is CASSERCGGGLETQYF. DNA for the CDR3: TGTGCCAGCAGTGAACGGTGCGGGGGGGGGCTGGAGACCCAGTACTTC.

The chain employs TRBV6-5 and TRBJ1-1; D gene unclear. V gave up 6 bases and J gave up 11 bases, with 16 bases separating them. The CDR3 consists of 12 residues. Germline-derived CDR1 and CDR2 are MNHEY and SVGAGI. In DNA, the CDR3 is TGTGCCAGCAGCTCCTCCTCGGCCGGGGCTTTCTTT. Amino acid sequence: CASSSSSAGAFF.

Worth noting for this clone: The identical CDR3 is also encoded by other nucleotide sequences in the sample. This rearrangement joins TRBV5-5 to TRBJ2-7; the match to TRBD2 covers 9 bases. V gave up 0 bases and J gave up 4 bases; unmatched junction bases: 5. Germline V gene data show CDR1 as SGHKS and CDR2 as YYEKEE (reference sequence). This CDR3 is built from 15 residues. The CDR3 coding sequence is TGTGCCAGCAGCTTGGATGGCGGGGGGGCGTACGAGCAGTACTTC. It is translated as CASSLDGGGAYEQYF.

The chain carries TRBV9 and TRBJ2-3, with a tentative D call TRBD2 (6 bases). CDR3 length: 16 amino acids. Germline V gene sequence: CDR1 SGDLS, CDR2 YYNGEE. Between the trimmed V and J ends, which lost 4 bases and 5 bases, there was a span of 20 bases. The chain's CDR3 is CASSRLGLLEGDTQYF. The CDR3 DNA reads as TGTGCCAGCAGCCGACTCGGACTGCTGGAGGGAGATACGCAGTATTTT.

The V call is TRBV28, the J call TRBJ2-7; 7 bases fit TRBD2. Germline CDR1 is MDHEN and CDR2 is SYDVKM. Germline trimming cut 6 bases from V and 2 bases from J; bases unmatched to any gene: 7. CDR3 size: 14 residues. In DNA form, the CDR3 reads TGTGCCAGCAGCCGACTAGCAAAAACCTACGAGCAGTACTTC. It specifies CASSRLAKTYEQYF.

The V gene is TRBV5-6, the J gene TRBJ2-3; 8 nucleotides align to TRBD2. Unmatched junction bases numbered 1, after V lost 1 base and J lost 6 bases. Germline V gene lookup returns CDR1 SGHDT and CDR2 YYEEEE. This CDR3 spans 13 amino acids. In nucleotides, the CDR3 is TGTGCCAGCAGCTTGCCGGGAGGGGATACGCAGTATTTT. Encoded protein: CASSLPGGDTQYF.

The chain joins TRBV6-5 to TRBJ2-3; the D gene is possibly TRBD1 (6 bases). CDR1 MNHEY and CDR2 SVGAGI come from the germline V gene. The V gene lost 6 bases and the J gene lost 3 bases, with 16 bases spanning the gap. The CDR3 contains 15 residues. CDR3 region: CASSYGQGRTDTQYF. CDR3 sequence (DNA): TGTGCCAGCAGCTATGGGCAGGGGAGAACAGATACGCAGTATTTT.

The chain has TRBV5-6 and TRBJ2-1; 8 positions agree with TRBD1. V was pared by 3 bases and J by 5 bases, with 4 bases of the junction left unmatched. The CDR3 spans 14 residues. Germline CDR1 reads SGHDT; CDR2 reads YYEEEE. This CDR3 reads CASSSATGDNEQFF. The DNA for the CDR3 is TGTGCCAGCAGCTCGGCGACAGGGGACAATGAGCAGTTCTTC.

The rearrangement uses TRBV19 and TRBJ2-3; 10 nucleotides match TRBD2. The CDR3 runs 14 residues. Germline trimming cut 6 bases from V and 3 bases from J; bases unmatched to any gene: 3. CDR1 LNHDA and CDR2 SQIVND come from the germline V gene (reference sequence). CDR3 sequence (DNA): TGTGCCAGTAGGGCGACTAGCGGGACAGATACGCAGTATTTT. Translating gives CASRATSGTDTQYF.